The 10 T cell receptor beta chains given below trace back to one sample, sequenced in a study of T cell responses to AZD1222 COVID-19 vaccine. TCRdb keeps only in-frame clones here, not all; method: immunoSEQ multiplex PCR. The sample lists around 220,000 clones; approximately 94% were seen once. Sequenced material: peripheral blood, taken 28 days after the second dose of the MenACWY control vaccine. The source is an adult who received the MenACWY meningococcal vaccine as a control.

In nucleotides, the CDR3 is TGTGCCAGCAGAAATACGGACGGGAACACTGAAGCTTTCTTT. It specifies CASRNTDGNTEAFF. This rearrangement joins TRBV28 to TRBJ1-1; D uncertain. Germline CDR1 and CDR2: MDHEN and SYDVKM. This CDR3 region has 14 residues. V was clipped by 6 bases and J by 1 base, with 12 bases between them.

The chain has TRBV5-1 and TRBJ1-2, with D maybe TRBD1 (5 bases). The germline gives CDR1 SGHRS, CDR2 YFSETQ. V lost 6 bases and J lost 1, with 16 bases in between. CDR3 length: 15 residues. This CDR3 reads CASNTGEVGNYGYTF. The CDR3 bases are TGCGCCAGCAACACGGGGGAAGTGGGTAACTATGGCTACACCTTC.

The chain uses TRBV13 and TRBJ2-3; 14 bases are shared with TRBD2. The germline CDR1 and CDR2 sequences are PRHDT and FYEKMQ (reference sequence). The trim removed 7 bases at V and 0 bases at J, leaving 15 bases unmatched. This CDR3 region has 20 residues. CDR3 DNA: TGTGCCAGCACCCCCCGCGGGACTAGCGGGGGTCCCTCTAGCACAGATACGCAGTATTTT. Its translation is CASTPRGTSGGPSSTDTQYF.

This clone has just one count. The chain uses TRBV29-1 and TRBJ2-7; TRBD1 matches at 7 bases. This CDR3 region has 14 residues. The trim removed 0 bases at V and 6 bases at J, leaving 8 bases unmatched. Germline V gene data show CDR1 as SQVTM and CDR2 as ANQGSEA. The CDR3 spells CSVEDLHRGIEQYF. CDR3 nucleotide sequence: TGCAGCGTTGAAGATTTGCACAGGGGCATCGAGCAGTACTTC.

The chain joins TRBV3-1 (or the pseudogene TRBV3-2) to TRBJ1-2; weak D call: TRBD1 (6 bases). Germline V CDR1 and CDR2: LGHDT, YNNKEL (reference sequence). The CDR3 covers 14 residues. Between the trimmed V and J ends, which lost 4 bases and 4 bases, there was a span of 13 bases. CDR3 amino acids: CASSPTGTLYGYTF. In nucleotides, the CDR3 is TGTGCCAGCAGCCCGACAGGAACACTCTATGGCTACACCTTC.

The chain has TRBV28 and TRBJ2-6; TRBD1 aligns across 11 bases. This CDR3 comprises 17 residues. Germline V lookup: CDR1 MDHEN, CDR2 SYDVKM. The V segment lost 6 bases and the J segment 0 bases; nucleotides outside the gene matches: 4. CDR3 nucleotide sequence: TGTGCCAGCAGGGGGACAGGGGGTATCTCTGGGGCCAACGTCCTGACTTTC. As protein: CASRGTGGISGANVLTF.

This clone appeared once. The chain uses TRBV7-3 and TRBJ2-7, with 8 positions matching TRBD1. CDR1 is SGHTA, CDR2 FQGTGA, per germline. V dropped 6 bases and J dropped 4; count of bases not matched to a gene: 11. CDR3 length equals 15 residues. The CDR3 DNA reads TGTGCCAGCAGTGCTGGACAGGGAAGGGGTTACGAGCAGTACTTC. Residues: CASSAGQGRGYEQYF.

CDR3 protein: CASSRRGNEQFF. The CDR3 DNA is TGTGCCAGCAGCCGTAGGGGGAATGAGCAGTTCTTC. This chain uses TRBV7-8 with TRBJ2-1, with a weak D call TRBD1 (6 bases). V dropped 5 bases and J dropped 7 bases, with 9 bases sitting between them. The V gene's germline CDR1 is SGHVS and CDR2 FQNEAQ. This CDR3 has 12 amino acids.

The CDR3 DNA sequence: TGTGCCTGGAGTCGAGGGGCCCGCATCGAGCAGTACTTC. Its protein product is CAWSRGARIEQYF. The chain recombines TRBV30 with TRBJ2-7; perhaps D is TRBD1 or TRBD2 (5 bases each). The germline V gene encodes CDR1 GTSNPN and CDR2 SVGIG (reference sequence). V was pared by 2 bases and J by 6 bases, with 14 bases between. The CDR3 loop spans 13 amino acids.

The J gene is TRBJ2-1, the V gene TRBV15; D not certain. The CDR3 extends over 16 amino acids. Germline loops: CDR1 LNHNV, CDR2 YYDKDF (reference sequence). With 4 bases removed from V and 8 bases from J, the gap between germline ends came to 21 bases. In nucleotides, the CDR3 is TGTGCCACCAGCATTGCTCGGATGGTCTGGAGCGATGAGCAGTTCTTC. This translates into CATSIARMVWSDEQFF.